This section outlines one T cell receptor (beta chain) sequence together with its context. Its specificity is unknown. These data come from a study of blood T cells in healthy people across ages. The extraction recovered at least 5.5 micrograms of total RNA per sample. The ends lost 5 bases at V and 5 bases at J; junction bases unmatched: 4. Germline V gene data show CDR1 as SNHLY and CDR2 as FYNNEI. The CDR3 spans 13 residues. For the second PCR, which ran for 7 to 11 cycles, a sample-barcoded 5' primer and a J-beta primer mix were used. The authors tagged each cDNA molecule using a template-switch adaptor with 12 random nucleotides. A single record per CDR3 protein comes from TCRdb applying MiXCR to the 5' RACE reads. The sample holds over 1.5 million distinct CDR3 sequences, around 48% seen once. Overall study results and limits: Without sorted subsets, naive and antigen-experienced compartments could not be conclusively compared.

The V and J genes are TRBV2 and TRBJ1-1; 8 bases align to TRBD1. The sample was blood. The sequence was collected from a middle-aged woman in good health. CDR3 in amino acids: CASSRQGMTEAFF. CDR3 DNA: TGTGCCAGCAGTCGACAGGGGATGACTGAAGCTTTCTTT.